What follows describes a single T cell receptor beta chain. The antigen remains unidentified. V was cut by 8 bases and J by 1 base, with 12 bases left in between. The germline gives CDR1 MDHEN, CDR2 SYDVKM. The CDR3 length is 14 residues. Cells designated naive CD8 were CD45RO-negative and were positively selected for CCR7, with terminally differentiated effector memory CD45RA+ cells excluded. Only in-frame clones appear in the TCRdb table, and some are missing; sequencing was by immunoSEQ multiplex PCR. This sample carries about 2.1 million clones, 85% to 95% of them seen once, and the ten largest clones take around 1.7%. This specimen belongs to a study of shared clonotypes between healthy human individuals. Findings and limits, study-wide: In general, naive subsets displayed greater estimated richness than memory subsets did. Across a handful of donors, naive CD4 shared 4.5% to 6%, naive CD8 over 3%, memory CD4 2% to 2.5%, memory CD8 around 0.36%.

Sequenced: naive CD8+ T cells from PBMCs. This receptor was taken from a man aged 18-30 years in good health. Some clones in this sample may be carry-over from other donors' samples. The chain joins TRBV28 to TRBJ1-5; D is unclear. The CDR3 sequence: CASFRLGSNQPQHF. CDR3 nucleotide sequence: TGTGCCAGCTTCAGGTTAGGGAGCAATCAGCCCCAGCATTTT.